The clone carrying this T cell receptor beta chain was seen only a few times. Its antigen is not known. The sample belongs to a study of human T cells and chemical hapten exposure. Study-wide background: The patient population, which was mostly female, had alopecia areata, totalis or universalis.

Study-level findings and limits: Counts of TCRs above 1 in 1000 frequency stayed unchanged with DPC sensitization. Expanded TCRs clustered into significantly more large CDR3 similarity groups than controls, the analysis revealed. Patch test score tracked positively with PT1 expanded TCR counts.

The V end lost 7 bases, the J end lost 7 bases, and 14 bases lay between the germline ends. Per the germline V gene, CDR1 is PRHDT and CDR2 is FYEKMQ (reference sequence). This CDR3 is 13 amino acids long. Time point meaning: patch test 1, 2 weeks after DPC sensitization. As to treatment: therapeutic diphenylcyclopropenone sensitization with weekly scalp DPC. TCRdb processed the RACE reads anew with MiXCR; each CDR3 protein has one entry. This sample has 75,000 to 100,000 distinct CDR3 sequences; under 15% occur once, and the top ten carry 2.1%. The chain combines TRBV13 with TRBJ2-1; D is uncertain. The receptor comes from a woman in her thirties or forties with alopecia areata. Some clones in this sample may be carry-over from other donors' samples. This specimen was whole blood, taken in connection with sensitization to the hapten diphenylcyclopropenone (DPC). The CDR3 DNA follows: TGTGCCAGCAAGTGGGCCCCTAGAAATGAGCAGTTCTTC. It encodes CASKWAPRNEQFF.